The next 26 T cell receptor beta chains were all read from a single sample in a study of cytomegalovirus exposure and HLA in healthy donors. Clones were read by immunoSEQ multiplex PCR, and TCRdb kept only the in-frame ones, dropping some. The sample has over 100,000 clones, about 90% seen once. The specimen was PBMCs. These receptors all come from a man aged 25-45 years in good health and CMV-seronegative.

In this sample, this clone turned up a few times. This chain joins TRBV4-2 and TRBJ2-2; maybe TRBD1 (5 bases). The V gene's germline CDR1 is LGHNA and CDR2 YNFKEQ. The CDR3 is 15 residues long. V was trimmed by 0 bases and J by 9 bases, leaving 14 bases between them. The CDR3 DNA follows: TGTGCCAGCAGCCAAGAAGTGGACATAGGCCGGGAGCTGTTTTTT. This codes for CASSQEVDIGRELFF.

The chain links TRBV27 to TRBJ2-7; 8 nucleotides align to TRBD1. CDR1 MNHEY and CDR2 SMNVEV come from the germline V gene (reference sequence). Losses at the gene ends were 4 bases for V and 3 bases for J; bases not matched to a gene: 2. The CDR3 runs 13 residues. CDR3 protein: CASSYGQGYEQYF. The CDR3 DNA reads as TGTGCCAGCAGTTACGGACAGGGCTACGAGCAGTACTTC.

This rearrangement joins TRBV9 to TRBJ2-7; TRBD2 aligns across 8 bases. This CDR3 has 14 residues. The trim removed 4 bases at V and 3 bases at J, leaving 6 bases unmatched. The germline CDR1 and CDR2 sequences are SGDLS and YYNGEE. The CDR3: CASSPGLANYEQYF. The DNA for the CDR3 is TGTGCCAGCAGCCCAGGACTAGCAAACTACGAGCAGTACTTC.

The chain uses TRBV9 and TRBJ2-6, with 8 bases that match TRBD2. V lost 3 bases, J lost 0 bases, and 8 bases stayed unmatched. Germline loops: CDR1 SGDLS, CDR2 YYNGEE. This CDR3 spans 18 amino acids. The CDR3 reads CASSGSRGGPSGANVLTF. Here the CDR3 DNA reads TGTGCCAGCAGCGGCAGCCGGGGGGGACCCTCTGGGGCCAACGTCCTGACTTTC.

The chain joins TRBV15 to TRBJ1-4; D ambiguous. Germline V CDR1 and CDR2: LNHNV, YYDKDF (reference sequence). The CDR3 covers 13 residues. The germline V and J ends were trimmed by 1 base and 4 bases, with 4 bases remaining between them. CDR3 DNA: TGTGCCACCAGCAGAGCTGTTAATGAAAAACTGTTTTTT. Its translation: CATSRAVNEKLFF.

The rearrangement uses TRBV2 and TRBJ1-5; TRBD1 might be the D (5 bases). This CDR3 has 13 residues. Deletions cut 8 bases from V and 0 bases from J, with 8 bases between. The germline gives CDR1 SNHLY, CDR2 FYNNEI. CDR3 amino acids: CASGRDSNQPQHF. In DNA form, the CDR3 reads TGTGCCAGCGGCAGGGATAGCAATCAGCCCCAGCATTTT.

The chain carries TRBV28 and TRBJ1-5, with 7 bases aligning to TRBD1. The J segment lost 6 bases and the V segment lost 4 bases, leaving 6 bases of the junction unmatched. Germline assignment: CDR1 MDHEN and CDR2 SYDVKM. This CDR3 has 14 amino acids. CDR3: CASSSTGESQPQHF. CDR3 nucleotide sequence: TGTGCCAGCAGTTCCACAGGGGAGAGTCAGCCCCAGCATTTT.

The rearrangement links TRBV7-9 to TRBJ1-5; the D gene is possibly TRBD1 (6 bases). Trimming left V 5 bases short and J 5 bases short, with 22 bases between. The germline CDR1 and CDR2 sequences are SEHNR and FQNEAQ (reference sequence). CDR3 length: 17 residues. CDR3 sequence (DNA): TGTGCCAGCAGCCGCTTTGGGGGCAGCCTCCCCGATCAGCCCCAGCATTTT. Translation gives CASSRFGGSLPDQPQHF.

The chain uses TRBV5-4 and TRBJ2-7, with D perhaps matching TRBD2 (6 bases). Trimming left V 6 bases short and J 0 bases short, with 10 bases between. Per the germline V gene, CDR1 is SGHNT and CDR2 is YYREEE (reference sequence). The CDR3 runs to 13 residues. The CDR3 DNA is TGTGCCAGCACAGGAGGGAGCTCCTACGAGCAGTACTTC. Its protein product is CASTGGSSYEQYF.

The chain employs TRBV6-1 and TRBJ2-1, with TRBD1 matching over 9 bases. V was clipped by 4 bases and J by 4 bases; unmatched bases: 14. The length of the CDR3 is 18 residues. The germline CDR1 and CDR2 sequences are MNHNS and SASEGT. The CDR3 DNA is TGTGCCAGCAGTGCCTCTCAGGTGATGGGACAGGGTTACAATGAGCAGTTCTTC. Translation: CASSASQVMGQGYNEQFF.

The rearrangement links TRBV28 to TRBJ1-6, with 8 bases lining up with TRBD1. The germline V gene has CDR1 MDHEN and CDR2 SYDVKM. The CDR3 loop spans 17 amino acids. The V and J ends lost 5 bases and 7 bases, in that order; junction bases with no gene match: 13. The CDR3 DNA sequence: TGTGCCAGCAGTCCATTTCAGGGGGCGATGCCCAATTCACCCCTCCACTTT. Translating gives CASSPFQGAMPNSPLHF.

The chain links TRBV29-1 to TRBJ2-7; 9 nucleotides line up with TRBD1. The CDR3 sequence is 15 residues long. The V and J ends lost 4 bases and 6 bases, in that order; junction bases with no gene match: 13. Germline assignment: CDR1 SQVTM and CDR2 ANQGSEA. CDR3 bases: TGCAGCGTTGTCCCGGGACAGGGTTACCCCATCGAGCAGTACTTC. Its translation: CSVVPGQGYPIEQYF.

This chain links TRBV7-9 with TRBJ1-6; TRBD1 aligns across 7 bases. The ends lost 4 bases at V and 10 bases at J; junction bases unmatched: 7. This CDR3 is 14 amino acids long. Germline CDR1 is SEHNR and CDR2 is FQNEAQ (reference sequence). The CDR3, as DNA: TGTGCCAGCAGCTCGACAGGGCATCAGTCACCCCTCCACTTT. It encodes CASSSTGHQSPLHF. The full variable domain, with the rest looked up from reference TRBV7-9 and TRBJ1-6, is DTGVSQNPRHKITKRGQNVTFRCDPISEHNRLYWYRQTLGQGPEFLTYFQNEAQLEKSRLLSDRFSAERPKGSFSTLEIQRTEQGDSAMYLCASSSTGHQSPLHFGNGTRLTVT.

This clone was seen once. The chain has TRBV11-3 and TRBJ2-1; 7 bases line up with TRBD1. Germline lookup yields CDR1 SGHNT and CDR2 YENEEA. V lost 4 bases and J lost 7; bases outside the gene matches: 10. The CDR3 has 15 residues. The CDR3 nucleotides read TGTGCCAGCAGCTCCGGGACAGCCACCAGGAATGAGCAGTTCTTC. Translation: CASSSGTATRNEQFF.

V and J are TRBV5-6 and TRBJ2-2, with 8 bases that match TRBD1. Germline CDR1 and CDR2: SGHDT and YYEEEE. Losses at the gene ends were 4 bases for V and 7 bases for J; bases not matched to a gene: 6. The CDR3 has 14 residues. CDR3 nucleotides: TGTGCCAGCAGCCCGCAGGGGGCAGGCGGGGAGCTGTTTTTT. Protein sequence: CASSPQGAGGELFF.

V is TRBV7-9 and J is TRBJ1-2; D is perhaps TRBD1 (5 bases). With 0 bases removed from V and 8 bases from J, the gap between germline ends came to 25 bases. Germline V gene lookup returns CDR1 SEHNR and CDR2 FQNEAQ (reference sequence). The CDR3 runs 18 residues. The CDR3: CASSLASHPTGGSRGYTF. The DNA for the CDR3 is TGTGCCAGCAGCTTAGCCTCACATCCAACGGGGGGGTCCCGCGGCTACACCTTC.

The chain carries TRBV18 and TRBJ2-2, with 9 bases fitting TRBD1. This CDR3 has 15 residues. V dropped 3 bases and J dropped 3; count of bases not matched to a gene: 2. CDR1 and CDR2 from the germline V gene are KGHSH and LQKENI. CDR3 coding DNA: TGTGCCAGCTCACCCGGGACAGGGTACACCGGGGAGCTGTTTTTT. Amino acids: CASSPGTGYTGELFF.

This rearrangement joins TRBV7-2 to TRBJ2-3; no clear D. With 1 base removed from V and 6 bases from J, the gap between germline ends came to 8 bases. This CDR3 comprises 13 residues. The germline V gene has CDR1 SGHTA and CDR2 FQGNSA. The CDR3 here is CASSLDSYDTQYF. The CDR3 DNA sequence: TGTGCCAGCAGCTTAGATAGTTACGATACGCAGTATTTT.

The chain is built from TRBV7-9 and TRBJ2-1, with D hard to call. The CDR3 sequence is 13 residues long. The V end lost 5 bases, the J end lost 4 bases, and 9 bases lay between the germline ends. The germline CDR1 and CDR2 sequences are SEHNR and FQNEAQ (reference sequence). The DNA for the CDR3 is TGTGCCAGCAGCCCAGACACGTACAATGAGCAGTTCTTC. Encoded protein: CASSPDTYNEQFF.

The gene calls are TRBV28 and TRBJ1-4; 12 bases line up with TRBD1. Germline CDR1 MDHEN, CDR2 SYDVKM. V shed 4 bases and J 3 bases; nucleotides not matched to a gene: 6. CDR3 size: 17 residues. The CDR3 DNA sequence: TGTGCCAGCAGTTGGCGGGGACAGGGGGCTCCTAATGAAAAACTGTTTTTT. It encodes CASSWRGQGAPNEKLFF.

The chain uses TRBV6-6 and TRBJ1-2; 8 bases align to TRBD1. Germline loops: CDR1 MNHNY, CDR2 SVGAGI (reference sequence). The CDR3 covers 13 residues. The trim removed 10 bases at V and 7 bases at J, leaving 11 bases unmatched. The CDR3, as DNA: TGTGCCACCAGGGAGGCAGGGGGCGGTGGCTACACCTTC. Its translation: CATREAGGGGYTF.

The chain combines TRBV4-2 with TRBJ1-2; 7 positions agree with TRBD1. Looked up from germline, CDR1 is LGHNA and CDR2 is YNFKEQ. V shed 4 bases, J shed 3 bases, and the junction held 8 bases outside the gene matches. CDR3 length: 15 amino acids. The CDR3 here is CASSPIDRADYGYTF. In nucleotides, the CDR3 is TGTGCCAGCAGCCCAATAGACAGGGCCGACTATGGCTACACCTTC.

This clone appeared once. CDR3 residues: CASSLDAAVSVNEQYF. DNA for the CDR3: TGTGCCAGCAGCTTAGATGCAGCGGTTTCAGTCAACGAGCAGTACTTC. The V gene is TRBV11-2, the J gene TRBJ2-7; D might be TRBD2 (5 bases). The V gene lost 0 bases and the J gene lost 5 bases, with 17 bases spanning the gap. This CDR3 spans 16 amino acids. CDR1 is SGHAT, CDR2 FQNNGV, per germline.

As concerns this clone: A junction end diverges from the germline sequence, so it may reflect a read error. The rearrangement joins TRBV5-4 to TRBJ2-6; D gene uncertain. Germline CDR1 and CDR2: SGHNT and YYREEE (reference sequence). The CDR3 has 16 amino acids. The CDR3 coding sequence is TGCGCCAGCAGCCAAGAGTCGGGCTCTGGGGCCAACGTCCTGACTTTC. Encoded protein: CASSQESGSGANVLTF.

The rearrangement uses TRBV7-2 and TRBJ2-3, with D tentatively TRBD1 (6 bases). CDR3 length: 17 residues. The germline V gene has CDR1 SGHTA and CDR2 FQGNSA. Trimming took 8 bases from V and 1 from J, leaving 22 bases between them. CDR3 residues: CASHGAHTGFGTDTQYF. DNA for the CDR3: TGTGCCAGCCACGGAGCACATACAGGGTTTGGCACAGATACGCAGTATTTT.

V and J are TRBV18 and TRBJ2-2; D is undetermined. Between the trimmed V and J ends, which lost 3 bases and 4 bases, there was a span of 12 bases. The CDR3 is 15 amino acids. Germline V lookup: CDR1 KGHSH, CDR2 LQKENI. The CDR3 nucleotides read TGTGCCAGCTCACCGGGTTCGGGTGGCACCGGGGAGCTGTTTTTT. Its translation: CASSPGSGGTGELFF. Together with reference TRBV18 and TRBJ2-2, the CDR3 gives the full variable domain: NAGVMQNPRHLVRRRGQEARLRCSPMKGHSHVYWYRQLPEEGLKFMVYLQKENIIDESGMPKERFSAEFPKEGPSILRIQQVVRGDSAAYFCASSPGSGGTGELFFGEGSRLTVL.